This note documents a single TCR beta chain sequence. Its antigen remains unknown. The data originate from a study of T-cell reconstitution after alpha-beta-depleted transplantation in children. V was cut by 4 bases and J by 7 bases, with 8 bases left in between. The CDR3 has 12 amino acids. Unique molecular identifiers were incorporated during preparation of the TCRbeta library. TCRdb used MiXCR to reprocess the PCR reads, holding one entry per CDR3 protein. The table shows around 45,000 distinct CDR3 sequences, with 52% occurring only once. Whole-study findings and limits: The high TCRbeta diversity at day 60 in some patients came from surviving recipient T cells and thymic progenitors. Expanded graft clones numbering several hundred reportedly gave rise to alpha-beta T cells about two months after transplant. By one year post-transplant, T-cell counts and diversity largely arose from T cells that were newly produced.

The chain uses TRBV12-3 or TRBV12-4 and TRBJ1-5; D unresolved. The sequence derives from a boy in the first two years of life with SCID, due to receive a stem cell transplant. The sequencing here drew on peripheral blood, taken before TCRalphabeta/CD19-depleted stem cell transplant. The CDR3 sequence: CASSWSYQPQHF. Written as DNA, the CDR3 is TGTGCCAGCAGTTGGAGTTACCAGCCCCAGCATTTT.